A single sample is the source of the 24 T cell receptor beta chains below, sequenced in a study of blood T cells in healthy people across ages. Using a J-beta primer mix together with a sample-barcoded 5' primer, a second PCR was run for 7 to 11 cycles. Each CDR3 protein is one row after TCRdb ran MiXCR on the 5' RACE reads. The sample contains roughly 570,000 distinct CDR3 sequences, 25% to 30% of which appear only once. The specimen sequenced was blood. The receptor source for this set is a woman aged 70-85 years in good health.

The CDR3 DNA reads TGTGCCAGCAGTCGATTACGAGGAAGCACAGATACGCAGTATTTT. Translating it yields CASSRLRGSTDTQYF. The V call is TRBV12-3 or TRBV12-4, the J call TRBJ2-3; D remains unclear. Between the trimmed V and J ends, which lost 5 bases and 0 bases, there was a span of 12 bases. The CDR3 is 15 residues long.

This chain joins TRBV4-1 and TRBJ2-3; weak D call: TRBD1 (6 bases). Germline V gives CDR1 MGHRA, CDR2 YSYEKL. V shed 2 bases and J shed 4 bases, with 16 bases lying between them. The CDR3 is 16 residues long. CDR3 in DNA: TGCGCCAGCAGCCAAATGGGGAGAAAGGGGGCAGATACGCAGTATTTT. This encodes CASSQMGRKGADTQYF.

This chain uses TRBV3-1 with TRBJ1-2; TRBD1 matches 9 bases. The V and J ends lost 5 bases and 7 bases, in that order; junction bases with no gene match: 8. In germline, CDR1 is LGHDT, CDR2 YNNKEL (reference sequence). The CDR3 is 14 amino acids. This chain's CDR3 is CASSEQGAHGGYTF. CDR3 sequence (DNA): TGTGCCAGCAGCGAACAGGGGGCGCATGGTGGCTACACCTTC.

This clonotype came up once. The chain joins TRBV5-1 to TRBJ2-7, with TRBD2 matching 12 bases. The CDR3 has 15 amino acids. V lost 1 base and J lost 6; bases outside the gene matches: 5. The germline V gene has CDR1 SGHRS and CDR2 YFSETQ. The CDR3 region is CASSLSPSGRAEQYF. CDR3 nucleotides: TGCGCCAGCAGCTTGTCTCCTAGCGGGAGGGCCGAGCAGTACTTC.

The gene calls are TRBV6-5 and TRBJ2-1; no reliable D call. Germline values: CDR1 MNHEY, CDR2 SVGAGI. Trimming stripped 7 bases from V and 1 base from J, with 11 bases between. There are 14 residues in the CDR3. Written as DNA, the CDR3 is TGTGCCAGCATGACAAGGGTATCCTACAATGAGCAGTTCTTC. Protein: CASMTRVSYNEQFF.

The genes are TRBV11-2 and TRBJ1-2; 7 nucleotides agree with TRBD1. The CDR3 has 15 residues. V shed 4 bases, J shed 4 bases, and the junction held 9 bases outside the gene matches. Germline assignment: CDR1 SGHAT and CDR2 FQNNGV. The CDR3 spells CASSSLRQGGYGYTF. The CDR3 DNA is TGTGCCAGCAGCTCCCTTAGACAGGGAGGCTATGGCTACACCTTC.

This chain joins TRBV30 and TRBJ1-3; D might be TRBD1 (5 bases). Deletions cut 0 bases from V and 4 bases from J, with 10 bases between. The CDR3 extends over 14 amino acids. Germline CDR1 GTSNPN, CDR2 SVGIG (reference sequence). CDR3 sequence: CAWSVGGSGNTIYF. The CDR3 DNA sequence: TGTGCCTGGAGTGTCGGGGGTTCGGGAAACACCATATATTTT.

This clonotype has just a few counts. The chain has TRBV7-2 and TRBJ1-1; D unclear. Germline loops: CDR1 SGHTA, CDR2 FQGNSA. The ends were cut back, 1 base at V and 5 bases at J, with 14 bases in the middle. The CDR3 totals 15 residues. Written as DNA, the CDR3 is TGTGCCAGCAGCTTAGAGTTTGGGCGTGGGACTGAAGCTTTCTTT. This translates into CASSLEFGRGTEAFF.

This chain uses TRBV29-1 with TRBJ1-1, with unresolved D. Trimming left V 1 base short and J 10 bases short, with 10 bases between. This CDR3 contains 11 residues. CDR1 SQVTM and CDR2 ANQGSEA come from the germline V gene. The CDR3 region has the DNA TGCAGCGTTGAAGTAGGGATAGGAGCTTTCTTT. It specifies CSVEVGIGAFF.

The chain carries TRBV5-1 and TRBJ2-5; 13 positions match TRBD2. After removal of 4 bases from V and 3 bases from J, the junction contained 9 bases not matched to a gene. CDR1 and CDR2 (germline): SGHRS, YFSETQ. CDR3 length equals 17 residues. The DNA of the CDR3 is TGCGCCAGCAGCCCCAGGACTAGCGGGGGATCGGAAGAGACCCAGTACTTC. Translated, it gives CASSPRTSGGSEETQYF.

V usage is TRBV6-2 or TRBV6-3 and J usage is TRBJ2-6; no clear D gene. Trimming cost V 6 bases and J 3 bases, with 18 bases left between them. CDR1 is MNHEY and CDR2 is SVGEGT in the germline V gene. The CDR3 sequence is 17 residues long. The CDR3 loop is CASRSHGQLFGANVLTF. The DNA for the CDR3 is TGTGCCAGCAGGTCCCATGGGCAGCTTTTTGGGGCCAACGTCCTGACTTTC.

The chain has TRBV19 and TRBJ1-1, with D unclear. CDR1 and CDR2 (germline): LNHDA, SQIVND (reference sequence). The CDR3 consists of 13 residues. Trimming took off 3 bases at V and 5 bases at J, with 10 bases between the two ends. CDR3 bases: TGTGCCAGTAGTATTCGACAAGTAACTGAAGCTTTCTTT. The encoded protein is CASSIRQVTEAFF.

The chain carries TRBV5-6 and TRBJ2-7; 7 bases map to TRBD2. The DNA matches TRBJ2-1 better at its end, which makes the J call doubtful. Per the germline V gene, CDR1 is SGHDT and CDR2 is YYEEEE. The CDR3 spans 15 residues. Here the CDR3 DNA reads TGTGCCAGCAGCTTTCTGGCTAGCGGTTACAATGAGCAGTTCTTC. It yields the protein CASSFLASGYNEQFF.

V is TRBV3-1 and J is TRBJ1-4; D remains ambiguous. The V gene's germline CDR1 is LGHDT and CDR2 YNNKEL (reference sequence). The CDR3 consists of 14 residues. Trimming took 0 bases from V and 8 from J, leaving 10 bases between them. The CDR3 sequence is CASSQDLRGEKLFF. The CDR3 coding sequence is TGTGCCAGCAGCCAAGATTTACGTGGGGAAAAACTGTTTTTT.

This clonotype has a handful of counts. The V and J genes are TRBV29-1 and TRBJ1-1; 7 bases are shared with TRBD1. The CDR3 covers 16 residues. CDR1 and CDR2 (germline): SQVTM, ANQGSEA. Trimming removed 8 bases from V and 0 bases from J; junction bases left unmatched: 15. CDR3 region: CSTRSGGSTLNTEAFF. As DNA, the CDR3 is TGCAGCACAAGGTCAGGGGGATCGACTTTGAACACTGAAGCTTTCTTT.

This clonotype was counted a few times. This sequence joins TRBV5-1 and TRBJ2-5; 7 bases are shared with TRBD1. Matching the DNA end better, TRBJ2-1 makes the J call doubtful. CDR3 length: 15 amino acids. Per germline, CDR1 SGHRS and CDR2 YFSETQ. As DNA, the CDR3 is TGCGCCAGCAGCTTGGAGGGACAGTCAAACAATGAGCAGTTCTTC. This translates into CASSLEGQSNNEQFF.

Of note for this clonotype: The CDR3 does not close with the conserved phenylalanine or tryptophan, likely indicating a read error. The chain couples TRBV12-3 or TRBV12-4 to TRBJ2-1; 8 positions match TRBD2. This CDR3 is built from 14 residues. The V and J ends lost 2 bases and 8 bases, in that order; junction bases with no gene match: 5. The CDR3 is CASSLTGGLYEQFL. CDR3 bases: TGTGCCAGCAGTTTAACGGGGGGGCTCTATGAGCAGTTCCTC.

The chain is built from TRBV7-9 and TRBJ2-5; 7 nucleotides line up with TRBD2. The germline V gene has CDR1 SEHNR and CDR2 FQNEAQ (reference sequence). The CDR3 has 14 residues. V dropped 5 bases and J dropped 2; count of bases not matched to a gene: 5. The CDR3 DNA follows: TGTGCCAGCAGCGCAGCGGGGAGACAAGAGACCCAGTACTTC. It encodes CASSAAGRQETQYF.

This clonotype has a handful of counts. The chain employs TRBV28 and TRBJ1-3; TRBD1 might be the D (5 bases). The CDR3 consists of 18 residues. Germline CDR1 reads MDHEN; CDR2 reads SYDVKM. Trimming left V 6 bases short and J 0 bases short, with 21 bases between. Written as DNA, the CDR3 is TGTGCCAGCAGCTTAACCGGGGCACGACCCTACTCTGGAAACACCATATATTTT. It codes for CASSLTGARPYSGNTIYF.

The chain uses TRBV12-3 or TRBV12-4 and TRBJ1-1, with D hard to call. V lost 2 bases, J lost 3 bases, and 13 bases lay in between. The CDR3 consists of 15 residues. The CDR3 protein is CASSLQAGMDTEAFF. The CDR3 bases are TGTGCCAGCAGTTTACAGGCCGGGATGGACACTGAAGCTTTCTTT.

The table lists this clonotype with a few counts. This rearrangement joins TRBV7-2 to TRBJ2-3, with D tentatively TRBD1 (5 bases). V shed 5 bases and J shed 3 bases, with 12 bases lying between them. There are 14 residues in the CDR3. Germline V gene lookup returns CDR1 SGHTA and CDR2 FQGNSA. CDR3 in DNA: TGTGCCAGCAGCGCGACAGCGAGGACAGATACGCAGTATTTT. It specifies CASSATARTDTQYF.

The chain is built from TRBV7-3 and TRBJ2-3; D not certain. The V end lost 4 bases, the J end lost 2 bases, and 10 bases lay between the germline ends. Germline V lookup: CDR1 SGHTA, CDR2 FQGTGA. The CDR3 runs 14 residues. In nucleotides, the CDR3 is TGTGCCAGCAGCTCTCTCGGATCCACAGATACGCAGTATTTT. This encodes CASSSLGSTDTQYF.

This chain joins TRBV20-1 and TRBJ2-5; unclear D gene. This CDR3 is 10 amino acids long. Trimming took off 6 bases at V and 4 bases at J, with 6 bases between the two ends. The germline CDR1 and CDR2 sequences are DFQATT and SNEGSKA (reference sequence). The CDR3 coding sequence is TGCAGTGCCCAGAGAGAGACCCAGTACTTC. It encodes CSAQRETQYF.

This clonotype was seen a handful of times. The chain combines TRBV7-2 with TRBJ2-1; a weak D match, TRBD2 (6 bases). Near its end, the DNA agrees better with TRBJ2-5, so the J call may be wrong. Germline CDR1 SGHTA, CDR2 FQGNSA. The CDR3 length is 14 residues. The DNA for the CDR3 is TGTGCCAGCAGCTTACGTGGAGGGAGAGAGACCCAGTACTTC. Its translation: CASSLRGGRETQYF.